Listed here are 3 T cell receptor beta chains from one sample, sequenced in a study of cytomegalovirus exposure and HLA in healthy donors. The PCR made use of 60 Vbeta and 13 Jbeta primers. Assay: immunoSEQ multiplex PCR; the TCRdb copy retains only in-frame clones and omits some. The sample data list 200,000 to 250,000 clones. Sequenced input: PBMCs. The receptors come from a young woman in good health and CMV-seropositive.

V gene TRBV4-3 combines with J gene TRBJ2-7; D may be TRBD2 (5 bases). The CDR3 runs 16 residues. Germline V gene lookup returns CDR1 LGHNA and CDR2 YSLEER. The V and J ends lost 0 bases and 5 bases respectively, with 17 bases between them. For the CDR3, the DNA is TGCGCCAGCAGCCAAGATCTCAGAGGACTGGTCCACGAGCAGTACTTC. Translating gives CASSQDLRGLVHEQYF.

The J gene is TRBJ2-7, the V gene TRBV30, with D uncertain. The CDR3 totals 12 residues. Between the trimmed V and J ends, which lost 2 bases and 4 bases, there was a span of 9 bases. Germline V gene lookup returns CDR1 GTSNPN and CDR2 SVGIG (reference sequence). The CDR3 DNA is TGTGCCTGGAGTTTCGTGTCTTACGAGCAGTACTTC. Translated, it gives CAWSFVSYEQYF.

The chain has TRBV13 and TRBJ1-1; TRBD1 matches at 12 bases. J lost 1 base, V lost 6 bases, and 6 bases had no gene match. Germline V gene data show CDR1 as PRHDT and CDR2 as FYEKMQ (reference sequence). This CDR3 has 16 residues. CDR3 protein: CASSQGDRGRNTEAFF. The CDR3 coding sequence is TGTGCCAGCAGTCAAGGGGACAGGGGGCGGAACACTGAAGCTTTCTTT.